Below, 21 T cell receptor beta chains from the same sample are listed, as sequenced in a study of blood T cell repertoires in COVID-19. Data came from immunoSEQ multiplex PCR; TCRdb stores just in-frame clones and leaves some out. The table shows about 150,000 clones, with 75% to 90% occurring only once. The sequencing input was peripheral blood. These receptors were obtained from an elderly man with acute or convalescent COVID-19.

This chain connects TRBV5-1 to TRBJ1-4; TRBD1 aligns across 9 bases. CDR3 length equals 16 residues. Germline V gene sequence: CDR1 SGHRS, CDR2 YFSETQ. V lost 4 bases, J lost 0 bases, and 4 bases stayed unmatched. The CDR3 bases are TGCGCCAGCAGCCGGGGACAGGGCCCAACTAATGAAAAACTGTTTTTT. It codes for CASSRGQGPTNEKLFF.

The chain couples TRBV7-2 to TRBJ2-7, with D possibly matching TRBD1 (5 bases). V lost 5 bases to trimming and J lost 5 bases, with 16 bases between them. The CDR3 has 14 residues. Per the germline V gene, CDR1 is SGHTA and CDR2 is FQGNSA. CDR3 coding DNA: TGTGCCAGCAGCCTCCCGGTCAGGGCCCACGAGCAGTACTTC. This translates into CASSLPVRAHEQYF.

This clone has just a few counts. The chain employs TRBV19 and TRBJ2-7; D gene uncertain. This CDR3 is 15 amino acids long. Germline CDR1 is LNHDA and CDR2 is SQIVND (reference sequence). The V and J ends lost 6 bases and 2 bases respectively, with 17 bases between them. CDR3 bases: TGTGCCAGTAGCCTTCCTTATGGCCCTCCCTACGAGCAGTACTTC. This sequence encodes CASSLPYGPPYEQYF.

The chain carries TRBV6-5 and TRBJ1-1; possible D gene TRBD1, 5 bases. V lost 8 bases and J 0 bases, leaving 13 bases between the germline ends. The CDR3 is made up of 14 amino acids. The germline gives CDR1 MNHEY, CDR2 SVGAGI. The CDR3 region is CASRRGRMNTEAFF. The DNA for the CDR3 is TGTGCCAGCCGAAGGGGCCGGATGAACACTGAAGCTTTCTTT.

The gene calls are TRBV29-1 and TRBJ2-7; 7 bases map to TRBD2. The CDR3 spans 14 residues. The V gene end was trimmed by 4 bases and the J gene end by 6 bases; junction bases not matched to a gene: 12. Germline CDR1 SQVTM, CDR2 ANQGSEA. The CDR3 protein is CSVGMGGDRGEQYF. In DNA, the CDR3 is TGCAGCGTTGGGATGGGGGGGGATCGTGGCGAGCAGTACTTC.

The V gene is TRBV2, the J gene TRBJ1-1, with 10 bases that match TRBD1. The CDR3 sequence is 15 residues long. With V trimmed by 4 bases and J by 8 bases, 10 bases remained unmatched. Germline V gives CDR1 SNHLY, CDR2 FYNNEI. CDR3 in amino acids: CASSVGQGPASEAFF. The DNA for the CDR3 is TGTGCCAGCAGTGTGGGACAGGGGCCGGCATCCGAAGCTTTCTTT.

The V gene is TRBV5-5, the J gene TRBJ2-1; weak D call: TRBD2 (6 bases). Between the trimmed V and J ends, which lost 4 bases and 7 bases, there was a span of 18 bases. CDR1 and CDR2 from the germline V gene are SGHKS and YYEKEE (reference sequence). The CDR3 extends over 15 amino acids. The CDR3 region is CASSVTGGPRNEQFF. In DNA form, the CDR3 reads TGTGCCAGCAGCGTAACCGGGGGTCCGCGGAATGAGCAGTTCTTC.

The chain combines TRBV28 with TRBJ2-1; 7 positions match TRBD2. The ends lost 5 bases at V and 3 bases at J; junction bases unmatched: 7. This CDR3 region has 15 residues. Germline V lookup: CDR1 MDHEN, CDR2 SYDVKM. The CDR3 region is CASSGSRENYNEQFF. The DNA of the CDR3 is TGTGCCAGCAGTGGGTCGCGGGAGAACTACAATGAGCAGTTCTTC.

The V gene is TRBV5-5, the J gene TRBJ2-3, with TRBD2 matching 7 bases. Germline CDR1 and CDR2: SGHKS and YYEKEE (reference sequence). The CDR3 consists of 19 residues. The V gene end was trimmed by 6 bases and the J gene end by 0 bases; junction bases not matched to a gene: 19. DNA for the CDR3: TGTGCCAGCACCACAAGGGGAGCGGGGCACAAGACTAGCACAGATACGCAGTATTTT. It encodes CASTTRGAGHKTSTDTQYF.

This chain links TRBV30 with TRBJ1-1; TRBD1 is a possible D gene (5 bases). V was cut by 3 bases and J by 5 bases, with 13 bases left in between. CDR1 is GTSNPN, CDR2 SVGIG, per germline (reference sequence). CDR3 size: 13 residues. The CDR3 DNA follows: TGTGCCTGGAGGGGGACTGCTGGGACTGAAGCTTTCTTT. Its translation: CAWRGTAGTEAFF.

This clone has only one observation. CDR3 in amino acids: CASRPTPGQGSYGYTF. CDR3 bases: TGTGCCAGCAGGCCTACCCCGGGACAGGGGTCCTATGGCTACACCTTC. The V call is TRBV2, the J call TRBJ1-2; the match to TRBD1 covers 10 bases. Germline V lookup: CDR1 SNHLY, CDR2 FYNNEI. Losses at the gene ends were 6 bases for V and 4 bases for J; bases not matched to a gene: 11. There are 16 residues in the CDR3. Supplemented by reference TRBV2 and TRBJ1-2, the full variable domain reads EPEVTQTPSHQVTQMGQEVILRCVPISNHLYFYWYRQILGQKVEFLVSFYNNEISEKSEIFDDQFSVERPDGSNFTLKIRSTKLEDSAMYFCASRPTPGQGSYGYTFGSGTRLTVV.

The gene calls are TRBV21-1 and TRBJ1-5. TRBV21-1 is a pseudogene segment. This CDR3 is built from 18 residues. CDR3 coding DNA: TGTGCCAGCAGCCATACACACGCGGGGGCTAATAGCAATCAGCCCCAGCATTTT. This codes for CASSHTHAGANSNQPQHF.

The V and J genes are TRBV19 and TRBJ1-1; 7 bases are shared with TRBD1. The CDR3 contains 12 residues. J lost 9 bases, V lost 3 bases, and 4 bases had no gene match. Germline V lookup: CDR1 LNHDA, CDR2 SQIVND (reference sequence). The CDR3 spells CASSIPGQKAFF. The CDR3 DNA sequence: TGTGCCAGTAGTATCCCGGGACAGAAAGCTTTCTTT.

The CDR3 is CASSEFGQGNYEQYF. CDR3 nucleotides: TGTGCCAGCAGTGAATTTGGTCAGGGTAACTACGAGCAGTACTTC. This chain joins TRBV6-1 and TRBJ2-7; TRBD1 might be the D (5 bases). This CDR3 region has 15 residues. V lost 2 bases, J lost 3 bases, and 14 bases lay in between. From germline, CDR1 is MNHNS and CDR2 SASEGT.

The gene calls are TRBV3-1 (or the pseudogene TRBV3-2) and TRBJ2-1; 12 bases agree with TRBD2. The CDR3 loop spans 17 amino acids. Germline V gives CDR1 LGHDT, CDR2 YNNKEL (reference sequence). V was pared by 3 bases and J by 9 bases, with 12 bases of the junction left unmatched. The CDR3 DNA reads TGTGCCAGCAGCCATGGGCAGAGACTAGCGGGGGCGATTGAGCAGTTCTTC. It translates to CASSHGQRLAGAIEQFF.

V is TRBV6-5 and J is TRBJ1-5, with 8 bases lining up with TRBD1. The V gene end was trimmed by 10 bases and the J gene end by 4 bases; junction bases not matched to a gene: 9. The CDR3 is made up of 14 amino acids. Germline-derived CDR1 and CDR2 are MNHEY and SVGAGI. The CDR3 coding sequence is TGTGCCACCTTGGACAGGGAAAGGAATCAGCCCCAGCATTTT. Translating it yields CATLDRERNQPQHF.

The V and J genes are TRBV7-2 and TRBJ2-1; TRBD2 matches at 9 bases. Germline CDR1 reads SGHTA; CDR2 reads FQGNSA. V lost 5 bases and J lost 10; bases outside the gene matches: 3. The CDR3 has 12 amino acids. CDR3 loop: CASSLTSGEQFF. As DNA, the CDR3 is TGTGCCAGCAGCCTAACTAGCGGGGAGCAGTTCTTC.

The chain has TRBV27 and TRBJ1-2; D perhaps matches TRBD1 (5 bases). Trimming took off 1 base at V and 5 bases at J, with 11 bases between the two ends. The V gene's germline CDR1 is MNHEY and CDR2 SMNVEV (reference sequence). This CDR3 is built from 14 residues. As DNA, the CDR3 is TGTGCCAGCAGTTTATTGGCTAAGGGGTATGGCTACACCTTC. Its protein is CASSLLAKGYGYTF.

The genes are TRBV6-1 and TRBJ2-2; 10 positions match TRBD1. Looked up from germline, CDR1 is MNHNS and CDR2 is SASEGT. The CDR3 totals 16 residues. J gave up 5 bases and V 4 bases, and 7 bases lay outside the gene matches. CDR3 in amino acids: CASSARPGQGTGELFF. CDR3 coding DNA: TGTGCCAGCAGTGCCAGACCGGGACAGGGGACCGGGGAGCTGTTTTTT.

V gene TRBV20-1 combines with J gene TRBJ1-1; D gene ambiguous. CDR1 is DFQATT, CDR2 SNEGSKA, per germline (reference sequence). Deletions cut 3 bases from V and 7 bases from J, with 6 bases between. CDR3 length equals 10 residues. DNA for the CDR3: TGCAGTGCTAGTACGGTTGAAGCTTTCTTT. Translation gives CSASTVEAFF.

This clone has just a few counts. J is TRBJ2-2 and V is TRBV3-1 (or the pseudogene TRBV3-2), with 7 bases that match TRBD2. The germline V gene has CDR1 LGHDT and CDR2 YNNKEL (reference sequence). The length of the CDR3 is 22 residues. The V and J ends lost 0 bases and 5 bases, in that order; junction bases with no gene match: 24. The DNA of the CDR3 is TGTGCCAGCAGCCAAGAAAAGACTTCCCCCCTAGCGCGGGGGATGATAACCGGGGAGCTGTTTTTT. Translated: CASSQEKTSPLARGMITGELFF.